A single sample gave rise to the 19 T cell receptor beta chains below, sequenced in a study of blood T cells in healthy people across ages. For the second PCR, which ran for roughly 6 to 12 cycles, a sample-barcoded 5' primer and a J-beta primer mix were used. TCRdb re-called the 5' RACE reads with MiXCR, one entry per CDR3 protein. Of about 970,000 distinct CDR3 sequences listed, roughly 50% were seen once; the top ten hold about 20%. Sequencing was carried out using blood. Every receptor here comes from a woman in her sixties or seventies in good health.

The CDR3 DNA reads as TGTGCCAGCAGCCAAGCCTCCCATCTAGCGGAATCCTACAATGAGCAGTTCTTC. Encoded protein: CASSQASHLAESYNEQFF. This chain links TRBV4-2 with TRBJ2-1; TRBD2 aligns across 7 bases. Germline trimming cut 1 base from V and 1 base from J; bases unmatched to any gene: 10. Germline V gene lookup returns CDR1 LGHNA and CDR2 YNFKEQ. The CDR3 has 18 residues.

The chain recombines TRBV28 with TRBJ2-7, with unresolved D. The CDR3 runs 15 residues. Germline CDR1 is MDHEN and CDR2 is SYDVKM. Trimming removed 3 bases from V and 3 bases from J, with 15 bases in between. DNA for the CDR3: TGTGCCAGCAGTTTTAATAGCCCGATGAACTACGAGCAGTACTTC. Translating gives CASSFNSPMNYEQYF. Drawing the rest from reference TRBV28 and TRBJ2-7, the complete variable domain is DVKVTQSSRYLVKRTGEKVFLECVQDMDHENMFWYRQDPGLGLRLIYFSYDVKMKEKGDIPEGYSVSREKKERFSLILESASTNQTSMYLCASSFNSPMNYEQYFGPGTRLTVT.

The genes are TRBV7-8 and TRBJ2-5, with 8 positions matching TRBD2. Germline trimming cut 1 base from V and 7 bases from J; bases unmatched to any gene: 5. Germline lookup yields CDR1 SGHVS and CDR2 FQNEAQ. The CDR3 extends over 14 amino acids. The CDR3 here is CASSLVRAGGTQYF. The DNA of the CDR3 is TGTGCCAGCAGCTTAGTTCGGGCGGGAGGGACCCAGTACTTC.

The V gene is TRBV20-1, the J gene TRBJ1-1, with D unresolved. Trimming cost V 2 bases and J 2 bases, with 6 bases left between them. From germline, CDR1 is DFQATT and CDR2 SNEGSKA (reference sequence). CDR3 length: 12 amino acids. CDR3 loop: CSARTTNTEAFF. The CDR3 bases are TGCAGTGCTAGAACTACAAACACTGAAGCTTTCTTT.

The chain couples TRBV5-6 to TRBJ2-1; D remains ambiguous. The CDR3 loop spans 13 amino acids. V was clipped by 0 bases and J by 8 bases, with 9 bases between them. CDR1 is SGHDT, CDR2 YYEEEE, per germline. The CDR3 protein is CASSLAGGHEQFF. As DNA, the CDR3 is TGTGCCAGCAGCTTGGCCGGTGGTCATGAGCAGTTCTTC.

There are a few counts of this clonotype. V and J are TRBV4-3 and TRBJ2-3; D is unclear. Trimming took 1 base from V and 0 from J, leaving 11 bases between them. The CDR3 has 16 amino acids. Germline-derived CDR1 and CDR2 are LGHNA and YSLEER. CDR3 loop: CASSQGRLPSTDTQYF. The CDR3, as DNA: TGCGCCAGCAGCCAAGGTAGACTCCCTAGCACAGATACGCAGTATTTT.

Details on this clonotype: A much larger clone lies a single base off, so this may be a read error. The chain has TRBV4-1 and TRBJ2-5; 7 nucleotides match TRBD1. Germline values: CDR1 MGHRA, CDR2 YSYEKL. V trimming: 2 bases; J trimming: 11 bases; junction bases outside the gene matches: 14. The CDR3 is 15 residues long. CDR3 sequence (DNA): TGCGCCAGCAGCCAAAGGGGGCAGGAGCCGAACGGGCAGTACTTC. This encodes CASSQRGQEPNGQYF.

The chain uses TRBV11-2 and TRBJ2-1, with D perhaps matching TRBD1 (6 bases). Germline CDR1 and CDR2: SGHAT and FQNNGV. Trimming stripped 3 bases from V and 7 bases from J, with 10 bases between. The CDR3 is made up of 13 amino acids. The CDR3 reads CASSLQGPNEQFF. CDR3 nucleotides: TGTGCCAGCAGCTTGCAGGGGCCAAATGAGCAGTTCTTC. The full variable domain, its missing parts supplied by reference TRBV11-2 and TRBJ2-1, is EAGVAQSPRYKIIEKRQSVAFWCNPISGHATLYWYQQILGQGPKLLIQFQNNGVVDDSQLPKDRFSAERLKGVDSTLKIQPAKLEDSAVYLCASSLQGPNEQFFGPGTRLTVL.

The chain employs TRBV2 and TRBJ2-3; D is possibly TRBD2 (5 bases). Per germline, CDR1 SNHLY and CDR2 FYNNEI. Trimming left V 6 bases short and J 5 bases short, with 18 bases between. The CDR3 runs to 15 residues. DNA of the CDR3: TGTGCCAGCAGCTTAAAAGCCCTTGGAGGAGATACGCAGTATTTT. It encodes CASSLKALGGDTQYF.

This clonotype was counted a few times. The chain joins TRBV12-3 or TRBV12-4 to TRBJ1-4; 9 nucleotides align to TRBD1. After removal of 6 bases from V and 4 bases from J, the junction contained 6 bases not matched to a gene. The CDR3 has 15 residues. The CDR3 DNA sequence: TGTGCCAGCAGAGAGACAGGGGGAAGTAATGAAAAACTGTTTTTT. Its protein is CASRETGGSNEKLFF.

The chain employs TRBV5-1 and TRBJ2-6, with D possibly called TRBD1 or TRBD2 (5 bases each). The CDR3 has 19 residues. Germline V gene lookup returns CDR1 SGHRS and CDR2 YFSETQ. Deletions cut 3 bases from V and 0 bases from J, with 19 bases between. The CDR3 loop is CASSSQPRAGNSGANVLTF. CDR3 DNA: TGCGCCAGCAGCTCACAACCGAGGGCAGGGAACTCTGGGGCCAACGTCCTGACTTTC.

This chain links TRBV9 with TRBJ2-7; maybe TRBD1 (6 bases). V lost 4 bases and J lost 1, with 15 bases in between. CDR3 length equals 15 residues. Germline V gene data show CDR1 as SGDLS and CDR2 as YYNGEE. This CDR3 reads CASSTHTGISYEQYF. DNA for the CDR3: TGTGCCAGCAGCACTCATACAGGGATATCCTACGAGCAGTACTTC.

This clonotype was detected a few times. This chain joins TRBV14 and TRBJ2-3; D is possibly TRBD2 (6 bases). The CDR3 spans 14 residues. Germline V gene lookup returns CDR1 SGHDN and CDR2 FVKESK. Trimming cost V 5 bases and J 2 bases, with 11 bases left between them. CDR3: CASSSPGVTDTQYF. The DNA for the CDR3 is TGTGCCAGCAGCTCCCCGGGAGTCACAGATACGCAGTATTTT.

The chain employs TRBV6-5 and TRBJ2-1, with TRBD1 identical over 10 bases. Germline trimming cut 6 bases from V and 9 bases from J; bases unmatched to any gene: 5. Germline CDR1 and CDR2: MNHEY and SVGAGI. The CDR3 runs 13 residues. CDR3 coding DNA: TGTGCCAGCAGCGGGACAGGGGTTGGTGAGCAGTTCTTC. Protein sequence: CASSGTGVGEQFF.

V is TRBV2 and J is TRBJ1-1; D is uncertain. The CDR3 runs to 13 residues. The germline V gene encodes CDR1 SNHLY and CDR2 FYNNEI. The V and J ends lost 6 bases and 3 bases respectively, with 11 bases between them. The CDR3 sequence: CASSVMKHTEAFF. The CDR3 region has the DNA TGTGCCAGCAGCGTTATGAAGCACACTGAAGCTTTCTTT.

CDR3 residues: CASRVEGQGRNNEQFF. The CDR3, as DNA: TGTGCCAGCAGGGTGGAGGGACAGGGAAGAAACAATGAGCAGTTCTTC. This chain links TRBV28 with TRBJ2-1; 9 nucleotides align to TRBD1. CDR1 MDHEN and CDR2 SYDVKM come from the germline V gene. This CDR3 has 16 residues. J was trimmed by 5 bases and V by 6 bases; bases with no gene match: 11.

This clonotype was counted between two and nine times. This chain uses TRBV7-9 with TRBJ2-1; D is unresolved. Germline V lookup: CDR1 SEHNR, CDR2 FQNEAQ (reference sequence). The CDR3 spans 14 residues. The V end lost 6 bases, the J end lost 5 bases, and 14 bases lay between the germline ends. The CDR3 nucleotides read TGTGCCAGCAGTGATTACCGGGCCAACAATGAGCAGTTCTTC. As protein: CASSDYRANNEQFF.

About this clonotype: This could be a read error, since a much larger clone is one nucleotide away. The rearrangement joins TRBV29-1 to TRBJ2-4, with D possibly being TRBD1 (5 bases). The CDR3 length is 12 residues. Germline assignment: CDR1 SQVTM and CDR2 ANQGSEA. V lost 5 bases, J lost 13 bases, and 18 bases lay in between. This chain's CDR3 is CSVWVRVRKQYF. The CDR3 coding sequence is TGCAGCGTTTGGGTCAGGGTCCGGAAGCAGTACTTC.

This clonotype was detected a few times. This chain connects TRBV12-3 or TRBV12-4 to TRBJ2-5, with D possibly being TRBD2 (5 bases). V was trimmed by 6 bases and J by 5 bases, leaving 13 bases between them. CDR3 length: 13 residues. The CDR3 coding sequence is TGTGCCAGCAGCCCACGGTGGAGGGAGACCCAGTACTTC. As protein: CASSPRWRETQYF.